This paragraph covers one TCR beta chain sequence. This clone's antigen is unknown. Base quality data are lacking; no much larger clone is found one base away. Inclusive of the bounding cysteine and phenylalanine, the CDR3 is 12 residues long. Kept here is only the CDR3 DNA, which spans 36 bases and is read in frame from base 1. Cut back by 3 bases and 10 bases, the V and J ends lie 13 bases apart. From a lookup of the germline V gene, CDR1 and CDR2 are SGHDT and YYEEEE. This record comes from a study of cytomegalovirus exposure and HLA in healthy donors (dated by TCRdb to 2016 to 2017). Concerning the study at large: According to an earlier analysis of 587 of the donors, about 179 million T cells yielded 95 million to 140 million unique TCR beta sequences and 276 Gb of sequence data. A later analysis re-analyzed previously published TCR beta repertoires from roughly 600 donors and added high-resolution HLA genotyping to study TCR occurrence patterns. An early release covering more than 500 HLA-typed donors comprised roughly 300 gigabases of sequencing data and some 79 million unique TCR sequences. Donor age, sex, ethnicity and CMV serostatus were compiled together with the repertoire data. The study combined high-throughput TCR immunosequencing, statistical association of individual TCRs with disease status, and machine learning to predict cytomegalovirus infection status. An earlier analysis of around 580 of the donors used high-throughput TCR beta sequencing to judge whether each TCR beta V gene segment behaved as functional or pseudogenic. The study aimed to test whether cataloging public T cell receptors could reveal signatures of past pathogen exposure. The study used immunosequencing to profile the T cell repertoires of approximately 640 subjects and linked those repertoires to cytomegalovirus serostatus. Typing coverage differed by locus: A, B, C, DRB1 and DQB1 were typed in about 620-630 donors, DQA1 in 500 to 550, DPA1 in 600 to 610, and DPB1 in just under 490. HLA typing covered class I and class II loci at four-digit resolution. A later genetic analysis used genome-wide SNP genotypes for about three fifths of the 666 donors, treating that subset as a discovery cohort. A few DR-DQ haplotypes were treated as single units for association and clustering because of strong linkage in the cohort. Among 300 to 450 genotyped donors of the cohort, an average of roughly 240,000 unique TCR beta nucleotide sequences were sequenced per donor, roughly 18% of them non-productive. The later analysis used no new phenotypic data to find candidate immune exposures, relying instead on TCR beta sequences and their occurrence across donors. In addition to the first cohort of about 650 subjects, a separate validation cohort of 120 different subjects was used. Every repertoire in the discovery cohort had been generated on one and the same sequencing platform. Of the roughly 400 genotyped donors, 65% to 90% fell in the genetic ancestry cluster associated with self-reported Caucasian donors. Broader findings and caveats from the paper: The sequencing pipeline was judged likely to have produced a cluster of highly shared sequence variants as a technical artifact. An association between a missense DCLRE1C variant and V-gene and J-gene trimming of TCR beta chains was found in a later genetic analysis and replicated in an independent cohort. In an earlier analysis of some 500 of the donors, most TCR beta V segments were observed in productive rearrangements about 90% or about 30% of the time, broadly matching IMGT annotations. A later analysis associated 16,951 TCR beta sequences with specific HLA alleles at a false discovery rate of 0.05. According to a later genetic analysis, donors in an Asian-associated ancestry cluster had fewer N-insertions in productive TCRs than the approximately 670-donor mean. In both the original and validation cohorts, the classifier was reported to diagnose cytomegalovirus status with high specificity and sensitivity. This cohort had only TCR beta chains sequenced, and the lack of alpha or paired-chain data limited which features could be detected. When HLA alleles, especially DR and DQ, strongly co-occurred, TCR associations were difficult to assign to individual alleles. In a later analysis, several top co-occurrence clusters were reported to appear linked to parvovirus B19, influenza, CMV and Epstein-Barr virus. Sequencing depth was assumed to be roughly uniform across donors in the presence/absence analyses, though that assumption may not hold. Because HLA typing was unavailable for some donors at each locus, only the typed subset was used in association tests. Immune exposure information for the cohort was limited to CMV serostatus. In vitro tests confirmed that three of the cytomegalovirus-associated TCR beta chains recognize cytomegalovirus antigens. Most CMV-associated TCR beta chains appeared to be HLA-restricted in a later analysis, and the HLA associations seemed to be driven largely by CMV exposure. Across donors, most TCR sequences were observed very rarely, whereas some public TCRs were present in many individuals. Some IMGT-functional V segments, including TRBV6-2 and TRBV6-3, could not be distinguished by the 87-base-pair reads and were therefore excluded. The study gave a list of 150 to 200 TCR beta chains associated with cytomegalovirus. Correlated functional status among segregating V segments might be attributable to linkage disequilibrium, but an unknown experimental factor could not be ruled out. A later analysis found that TCR association rates varied across HLA loci, with DRB1 alleles showing the most associated TCRs and HLA-C alleles the fewest. A later analysis found that HLA-associated TCR beta chains were more clonally expanded and had lower generation probabilities than equally common non-associated chains. Fewer than 20 rarely observed V segments, including chromosome 9 orphons, were excluded from the earlier analysis of about 500 of the donors because counts were too low. A further reported finding was that TCR beta sequences accurately predicted the HLA-A and HLA-B alleles for most subjects in the first cohort. The authors suggested that the approach could potentially be extended to other disease states and immunological phenotypes.

The library was obtained by the immunoSEQ multiplex PCR assay. A mixture of 60 forward primers for TCR Vbeta segments and 13 reverse primers for TCR Jbeta segments was used in the multiplex PCR. Amplification of the CDR3 region of rearranged TCR beta genes was performed with a multiplex PCR assay on genomic DNA. The Illumina HiSeq System was used to sequence the amplified TCR beta libraries as 87-base-pair reads. Regarding the original processing steps: Across the roughly 640 repertoires, a later analysis counted 80 million or so unique TCR beta chains, 9.5 million to 12 million of which were shared by at least two donors. To remove PCR and sequencing errors, raw reads were error-corrected and collapsed into unique sequences using a nearest-neighbor algorithm that merged closely related sequences. To assign V, D and J gene segments, CDR3 sequences were aligned to IMGT reference sequences. For a sequence to be retained, a match of at least six nucleotides was required to both a V gene segment and a J gene segment. A rearrangement was called productive if the CDR3 had no stop codons and remained in frame with V and J, and every other rearrangement was called non-productive. Following IMGT convention, CDR3 was defined as the stretch from the second conserved V-encoded cysteine to the conserved J-encoded phenylalanine. Sequences without an unambiguous match to a single V gene segment were excluded from the earlier analysis of approximately 600 of the donors. In an earlier analysis of more than 500 of the donors, a V segment was called functional when productive rearrangements were above 56.7%, and segregating when the standard deviation between donors exceeded 5%. A statistical classification framework was developed to diagnose cytomegalovirus status using the catalog of TCR beta chain sequences. In a later analysis, TCR nucleotide sequences were compared against IMGT/GENE-DB human TR gene sequences so that V and J genes could be assigned. Using the TCRdist pipeline, a later analysis assigned CDR3 sequences along with most-parsimonious VDJ recombination scenarios. In a later analysis, every TCR beta chain was defined by the combination of its CDR3 amino acid sequence and its V-gene family, and reads without a unique V-gene family were dropped. In a later analysis, 450 to 600 highly shared, low-generation-probability nucleotide sequences were removed to address suspected cross-contamination and a sequencing artifact. For each public chain, a later analysis derived a clonal expansion index from normalized ranks of inferred template counts within each repertoire. In a later analysis, generation probabilities were computed with a VDJ recombination model fitted to out-of-frame rearrangements, and the resulting probabilities were checked against IGoR. In a later analysis, hypergeometric tests were used to score TCR-TCR, TCR-HLA and TCR-CMV co-occurrence, with a repertoire-size bias correction applied to TCR pairs. In a later analysis, false discovery rates were estimated by permuting HLA or CMV assignments 20 times. A later analysis grouped co-occurring TCRs with DBSCAN, adding TCRdist sequence similarity when clustering within HLA-allele-positive subsets. Repertoires with fewer than 30,000 or more than 120,000 public chains, plus five repertoires with anomalous nucleotide sharing, were excluded from co-occurrence clustering. The immuneACCESS repertoire file appears here via TCRdb, limited to in-frame rearrangements. These files lack a portion of the clones; in checked studies, under half of the deficit traces to unresolved V genes, and the cause of the others is not known. V and J calls and clone size are as listed in that table; D and trimming were resolved from the DNA. The sample table contains 160,000 or so clones; only one count was recorded for 79% of them. Jointly, the top ten make up under 0.9% of the sample.

The cohort comprised more than 550 healthy bone marrow donors. All cohort members were sampled while nominally healthy, although unrecorded immune exposures were likely present. The donor tested CMV seronegative, placing the donor among the roughly 340 seronegative members of the cohort. A peripheral blood sample was provided by each donor, and peripheral blood mononuclear cells were used for TCR beta sequencing. The Qiagen DNeasy Blood Extraction Kit was used to extract genomic DNA from the blood cell samples. The source is a woman aged 40-49 years in good health and CMV-seronegative. Sequenced sample: PBMCs. The chain is encoded by TRBV5-6 joined to TRBJ1-1, with the D segment identity uncertain. The nucleotide sequence is TGTGCCAGCAGCTCTCGGGATGGAGGAGCTTTCTTT. It is translated as CASSSRDGGAFF.